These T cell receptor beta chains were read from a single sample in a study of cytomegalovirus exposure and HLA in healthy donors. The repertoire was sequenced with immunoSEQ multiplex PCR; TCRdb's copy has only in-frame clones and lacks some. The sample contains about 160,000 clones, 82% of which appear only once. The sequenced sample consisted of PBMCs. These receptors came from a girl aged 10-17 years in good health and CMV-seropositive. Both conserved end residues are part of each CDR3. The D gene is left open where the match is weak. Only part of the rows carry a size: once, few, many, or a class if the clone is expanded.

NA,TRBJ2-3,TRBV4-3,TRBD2,CASSQRGGTDTQYF,TGCGCCAGCAGCCAACGGGGGGGTACAGATACGCAGTATTTT
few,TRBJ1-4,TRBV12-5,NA,CASGHEPLGGVKTSTNEKLFF,TGTGCTAGTGGACATGAACCCCTGGGGGGGGTGAAAACTTCAACTAATGAAAAACTGTTTTTT
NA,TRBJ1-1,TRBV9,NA,CASSVVGLTDTEAFF,TGTGCCAGCAGCGTAGTCGGACTCACGGACACTGAAGCTTTCTTT
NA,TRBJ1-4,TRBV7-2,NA,CASRPTTGEEKLFF,TGTGCCAGCAGGCCGACGACAGGAGAGGAAAAACTGTTTTTT
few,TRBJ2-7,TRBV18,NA,CASSSSYEQYF,TGTGCCAGCTCCAGTTCCTACGAGCAGTACTTC
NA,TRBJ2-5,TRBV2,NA,CASRWGEETQYF,TGTGCCAGCAGGTGGGGGGAAGAGACCCAGTACTTC
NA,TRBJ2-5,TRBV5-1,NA,CASSWPEGETQYF,TGCGCCAGCAGCTGGCCGGAGGGAGAGACCCAGTACTTC
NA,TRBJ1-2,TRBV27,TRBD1,CASSPRGTGISGYTF,TGTGCCAGCAGTCCGAGGGGGACAGGGATCTCTGGCTACACCTTC
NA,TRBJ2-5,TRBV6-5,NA,CASSWGTSLGQETQYF,TGTGCCAGCAGTTGGGGTACTAGCCTAGGCCAGGAGACCCAGTACTTC
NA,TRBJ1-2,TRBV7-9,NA,CSSSLDRGYTF,TGTTCCAGCAGCTTAGACCGGGGCTACACCTTC
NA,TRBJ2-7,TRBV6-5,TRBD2,CASRFQRGVYEQYF,TGTGCCAGCAGATTCCAGCGGGGGGTATACGAGCAGTACTTC